The clone carrying this T cell receptor beta chain has just one count. The data were obtained in a study of blood T cell repertoires in COVID-19. Study-wide context: Spain, Italy and the United States supplied samples that represented acute and convalescent COVID-19. Sources were T cells, B-cell-depleted T cells, or PBMCs; the material itself was cDNA or gDNA.

In the original workflow: Researchers report that nucleated cell counts were estimated from reference gene primer amplification. Produced via immunoSEQ multiplex PCR; TCRdb's table is partial and in-frame only. The V and J calls and clone size come from that table; D and trimming were worked out from the DNA. The sample consists of approximately 210,000 clones, about 80% of them appearing once. CDR1 and CDR2 from the germline V gene are SEHNR and FQNEAQ (reference sequence). The J segment lost 4 bases and the V segment lost 2 bases, leaving 2 bases of the junction unmatched. The CDR3 has 14 amino acids.

This clonotype was obtained from a woman between 40 and 55 years old with active or convalescent COVID-19. The sequenced material came from peripheral blood. The chain joins TRBV7-9 to TRBJ1-1, with 9 positions matching TRBD1. Written as DNA, the CDR3 is TGTGCCAGCAGCTTAAGGGACAGGGTCACTGAAGCTTTCTTT. The encoded protein is CASSLRDRVTEAFF.